This TCR beta chain was captured by sequencing in a study of post-analysis software for immune sequencing data. Whole-study findings and limits: Controls had significantly higher normalized Chao1 diversity than multiple sclerosis patients. Relative to controls, patients had about 5 TRBV segments at higher frequency, with TRBV5-6, TRBV5-1 and TRBV20-1 among these.

This clonotype was detected once. Its target is unknown. TCR beta cDNA libraries had unique molecular identifiers. From the PCR reads, TCRdb called clonotypes with MiXCR, one entry per CDR3 protein. The table records fewer than 850,000 distinct CDR3 sequences, 25% to 30% of them present only once. This CDR3 spans 16 amino acids. Germline CDR1 and CDR2: LNHDA and SQIVND (reference sequence). Between the trimmed V and J ends, which lost 1 base and 1 base, there was a span of 13 bases. J is TRBJ1-1 and V is TRBV19; no clear D. This sequence was found in a girl aged 5 to 17 with multiple sclerosis. Specimen: blood. The chain's CDR3 is CASSIGRAHGNTEAFF. CDR3 DNA sequence: TGTGCCAGTAGTATAGGGCGGGCCCATGGGAACACTGAAGCTTTCTTT.